Listed below are T cell receptor beta chains from one sample, sequenced in a study of human T cells and chemical hapten exposure. A single record per CDR3 protein comes from TCRdb applying MiXCR to the RACE reads. Among roughly 200,000 distinct CDR3 sequences listed, 20% to 25% were seen once. This specimen was whole blood, taken in connection with sensitization to the hapten diphenylcyclopropenone (DPC). The receptors come from a woman aged 45 to 65 with alopecia areata. Some clones in this sample may be carry-over from other donors' samples. Both conserved end residues are part of each CDR3. The D gene is left open where the match is weak. Rows may omit the clone size; those that give it use once, few, many or a size class.

V,size,J,D,DNA,CDR3
TRBV27,few,TRBJ2-1,TRBD1,TGTGCCAGCAGACCCAGACAGGGACGGGAGCAGTTCTTC,CASRPRQGREQFF
TRBV7-9,few,TRBJ2-1,TRBD2,TGTGCCAGCACCCCTAGCGGCTGGGATGAGCAGTTCTTC,CASTPSGWDEQFF
TRBV19,NA,TRBJ2-3,NA,TGTGCCAGTAGTATAGAGGCGGACCCCACAGATACGCAGTATTTT,CASSIEADPTDTQYF
TRBV7-2,few,TRBJ2-3,TRBD2,TGTGCCAGCAGCTTATCTATGGCGGGAGCGACCACAGATACGCAGTATTTT,CASSLSMAGATTDTQYF
TRBV29-1,NA,TRBJ1-1,NA,TGCAGCGTTGAAGAATATGCGGCCGCTGAAGCTTTCTTT,CSVEEYAAAEAFF
TRBV15,NA,TRBJ2-7,TRBD1,TGTGCCACCAGCAGTAGGCAGGGGGCGGCCGAGCAGTACTTC,CATSSRQGAAEQYF
TRBV5-1,few,TRBJ1-1,NA,TGCGCCAGCAGCTTCGCCCAGAGCAGGTGGATGAACACTGAAGCTTTCTTT,CASSFAQSRWMNTEAFF
TRBV20-1,NA,TRBJ2-7,TRBD2,TGCAGTGCCCACACTAGCGGGAGGGACTACGAGCAGTACTTC,CSAHTSGRDYEQYF
TRBV12-3/TRBV12-4,NA,TRBJ2-7,NA,TGTGCCAGCAGCCCGATCGTCGGCTACGAGCAGTACTTC,CASSPIVGYEQYF
TRBV5-1,NA,TRBJ2-3,NA,TGCGCCAGCAGCTTACAGGACAACACAGATACGCAGTATTTT,CASSLQDNTDTQYF
TRBV20-1,NA,TRBJ1-2,NA,TGCAGTGCTCCCCTCGGACAGAAGGATGGCTACACCTTC,CSAPLGQKDGYTF
TRBV7-6,NA,TRBJ2-2,TRBD1,TGTGCCAGCAGCTTCCCCGGACAGGGTGCGCTGTTTTTT,CASSFPGQGALFF
TRBV12-3/TRBV12-4,NA,TRBJ2-7,NA,TGTGCCAGCTCCCTGAGAGGGAAAGCCTACGAGCAGTACTTC,CASSLRGKAYEQYF
TRBV3-1,NA,TRBJ2-2,TRBD2,TGTGCCAGCAGGCTACTAGCGGGAGGTGTCGGGGAGCTGTTTTTT,CASRLLAGGVGELFF
TRBV29-1,NA,TRBJ2-2,NA,TGCAGCGTTGAAACTAGCCGGAGAGGCACCGGGGAGCTGTTTTTT,CSVETSRRGTGELFF
TRBV27,few,TRBJ1-2,NA,TGTGCCAGCAGTTTAGGCAGGATGTATGGCTACACCTTC,CASSLGRMYGYTF
TRBV29-1,few,TRBJ2-1,TRBD2,TGCAGCGTTGGGCGGGAGGGAAGTGAGCAGTTCTTC,CSVGREGSEQFF
TRBV5-1,NA,TRBJ1-1,NA,TGCGCCAGCAGCTTGGTGCGGGGGGCGAACACTGAAGCTTTCTTT,CASSLVRGANTEAFF
TRBV29-1,many,TRBJ2-3,TRBD2,TGCAGCGTTACCCCTAGCGGGAGGAGCACAGATACGCAGTATTTT,CSVTPSGRSTDTQYF
TRBV3-1,NA,TRBJ1-2,TRBD1,TGTGCCAGCAGCCAGGTTCAGGGGGCCAGAGGCTACACCTTC,CASSQVQGARGYTF
TRBV9,NA,TRBJ2-1,NA,TGTGCCAGCAGCGTCTTTTCGCGGGTGGAGGGATCTAATGAGCAGTTCTTC,CASSVFSRVEGSNEQFF
TRBV6-4,NA,TRBJ2-3,NA,TGTGCCAGCAAAACCGGGACTCCCACAGATACGCAGTATTTT,CASKTGTPTDTQYF
TRBV29-1,few,TRBJ1-2,NA,TGCAGCGTTGGAAACTATGGCTACACCTTC,CSVGNYGYTF
TRBV27,NA,TRBJ1-5,NA,TGTGCCAGCAGTTTACGGGGGCGAAATAGCAATCAGCCCCAGCATTTT,CASSLRGRNSNQPQHF
TRBV7-8,few,TRBJ2-6,NA,TGTGCCAGCAGCTTAGGCGAGACAGGCCGCTTCTCTGGGGCCAACGTCCTGACTTTC,CASSLGETGRFSGANVLTF
TRBV5-5,NA,TRBJ1-1,NA,TGTGCCAGCAGCATGGCCTGGGGCACTGAAGCTTTCTTT,CASSMAWGTEAFF
TRBV5-4,NA,TRBJ2-1,TRBD1,TGTGCCAGCAGCTTGGGACAGGGAGAGGTGCACAATGAGCAGTTCTTC,CASSLGQGEVHNEQFF
TRBV5-1,few,TRBJ2-1,TRBD2,TGCGCCAGCAGTGAAAGAGCGGGGAGCTCCTACAATGAGCAGTTCTTC,CASSERAGSSYNEQFF
TRBV7-2,NA,TRBJ2-7,NA,TGTGCCAGCAGCTTGGGCGGGACCTCCTACGAGCAGTACTTC,CASSLGGTSYEQYF
TRBV2,few,TRBJ2-7,TRBD2,TGTGCCAGCAGTTCTAGACTAGCGGGGGCATTC,CASSSRLAGAF
TRBV20-1,few,TRBJ1-4,NA,TGCAGTGCTGGAGGAGACGCAACTAATGAAAAACTGTTTTTT,CSAGGDATNEKLFF
TRBV4-2,NA,TRBJ2-1,TRBD2,TGTGCCAGCAGCCCTCGACGACTAGCGGGAGCCGTATCCAGCTCCTACAATGAGCAGTTCTTC,CASSPRRLAGAVSSSYNEQFF
TRBV27,NA,TRBJ2-5,NA,TGTGCCAGCAGGGAGGTGGGGGCGGAGACCCAGTACTTC,CASREVGAETQYF
TRBV12-3/TRBV12-4,NA,TRBJ2-1,NA,TGTGCCAGCAGTCCCCAGGGGATATTGACCTACAATGAGCAGTTCTTC,CASSPQGILTYNEQFF
TRBV5-1,NA,TRBJ2-1,TRBD2,TGCGCCAGCAGCTATATAGGACTAGCGGGAGCTTACAATGAGCAGTTCTTC,CASSYIGLAGAYNEQFF
TRBV20-1,NA,TRBJ2-3,TRBD2,TGCAGTGCTAGAGATCCGGGGAGGGACCAGCAGTATTTT,CSARDPGRDQQYF
TRBV20-1,few,TRBJ1-3,TRBD1,TGCAGTGCTCAACAGGGGAGAAGTGGAAACACCATATATTTT,CSAQQGRSGNTIYF
TRBV20-1,many,TRBJ2-1,NA,TGCAGTGCTAGAGATGCCCCGGACGCCTCCTACAATGAGCAGTTCTTC,CSARDAPDASYNEQFF
TRBV5-4,few,TRBJ2-5,TRBD2,TGTGCCAGCAGCTTGAGCACTAGCGGATTCCAAGAGACCCAGTACTTC,CASSLSTSGFQETQYF
TRBV27,many,TRBJ2-7,NA,TGTGCCAGCAGTTTAACTAGGCAGGGTTGGGACGAGCAGTACTTC,CASSLTRQGWDEQYF
TRBV2,NA,TRBJ2-1,TRBD2,TGTGCCAGCAGTGAACGGGGGGGTAGCAATGAGCAGTTCTTC,CASSERGGSNEQFF
TRBV7-2,NA,TRBJ1-2,NA,TGTGCCAGCAGCTTCAGACATACCGGTGGCTACACCTTC,CASSFRHTGGYTF
TRBV19,few,TRBJ2-1,NA,TGTGCCAGTAGCACAGGGGACTCAACCTACAATCAGCAGTTCTTC,CASSTGDSTYNQQFF
TRBV7-9,few,TRBJ1-5,NA,TGTGCCAGCAGCTTAGCAGTACAGGGGCCCCAGCATTTT,CASSLAVQGPQHF
TRBV28,many,TRBJ1-5,NA,TGTGCCAGCGAGGGGCCTGGGGGGAATCAGCCCCAGCATTTT,CASEGPGGNQPQHF
TRBV12-3/TRBV12-4,few,TRBJ2-7,TRBD1,TGTGCCAGCAGTAGACAGGGGTGGGAGCAGTACTTC,CASSRQGWEQYF
TRBV29-1,NA,TRBJ2-1,NA,TGCAGCGTAAACCAGGGAGTTTTAGGGCAGTTCTTC,CSVNQGVLGQFF
TRBV5-1,NA,TRBJ2-1,TRBD2,TGCGCCAGCAGCTTGGCATCGGGAGGGATCTCCTACAATGAGCAGTTCTTC,CASSLASGGISYNEQFF
TRBV12-3/TRBV12-4,once,TRBJ1-3,NA,TGTGCCAACAGCCCCAGGGAGCGCACTGGAAACACCATATATTTT,CANSPRERTGNTIYF
TRBV2,NA,TRBJ2-1,TRBD2,TGTGCCAGCAATCGACTAGCTGAGCAGTTCTTC,CASNRLAEQFF
TRBV7-9,NA,TRBJ2-1,TRBD2,TGTGCCAGCAGCTTACGGGAGGGCTCCTACAATGAGCAGTTCTTC,CASSLREGSYNEQFF